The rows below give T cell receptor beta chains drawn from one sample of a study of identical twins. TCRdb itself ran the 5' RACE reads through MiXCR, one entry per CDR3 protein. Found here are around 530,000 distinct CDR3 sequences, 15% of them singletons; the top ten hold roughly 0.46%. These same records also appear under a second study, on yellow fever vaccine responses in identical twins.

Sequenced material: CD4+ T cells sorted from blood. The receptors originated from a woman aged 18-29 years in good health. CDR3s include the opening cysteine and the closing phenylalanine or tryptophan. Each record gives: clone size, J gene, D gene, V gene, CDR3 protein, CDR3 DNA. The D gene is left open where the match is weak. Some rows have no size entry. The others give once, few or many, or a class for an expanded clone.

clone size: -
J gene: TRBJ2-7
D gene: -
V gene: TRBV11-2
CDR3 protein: CASSSVLGTVYEQYF
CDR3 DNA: TGTGCCAGCAGCTCCGTACTCGGGACGGTCTACGAGCAGTACTTC

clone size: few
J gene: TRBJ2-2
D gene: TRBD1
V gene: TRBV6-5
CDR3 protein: CASTYSGTGARELFF
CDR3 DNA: TGTGCCAGCACCTACTCCGGGACAGGTGCCAGGGAGCTGTTTTTT

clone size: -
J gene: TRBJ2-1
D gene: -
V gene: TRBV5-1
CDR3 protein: CASSSLVGTYNEQFF
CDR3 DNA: TGCGCCAGCAGCTCCTTGGTGGGCACCTACAATGAGCAGTTCTTC

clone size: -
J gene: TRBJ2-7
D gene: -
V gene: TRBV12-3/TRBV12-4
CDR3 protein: CASSPSGTPRYEQYF
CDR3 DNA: TGTGCCAGCAGTCCATCCGGGACTCCGCGCTACGAGCAGTACTTC

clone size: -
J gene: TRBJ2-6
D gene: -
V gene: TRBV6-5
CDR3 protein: CASSYSKSITGLDF
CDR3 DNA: TGTGCCAGCAGTTACTCGAAAAGTATTACAGGACTGGATTTC

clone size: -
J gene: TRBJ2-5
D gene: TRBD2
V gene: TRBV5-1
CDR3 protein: CASSTGLAGTLETQYF
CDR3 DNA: TGCGCCAGCAGCACAGGACTAGCGGGAACCCTAGAGACCCAGTACTTC

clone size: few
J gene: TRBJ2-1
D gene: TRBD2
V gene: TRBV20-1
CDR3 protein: CSASPGLAVYNEQFF
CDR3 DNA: TGCAGTGCTAGCCCCGGACTAGCGGTGTACAATGAGCAGTTCTTC

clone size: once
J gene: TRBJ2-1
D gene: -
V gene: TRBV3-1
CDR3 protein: CASSARTRRVRNEQFF
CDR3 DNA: TGTGCCAGCAGCGCTCGGACTCGCCGGGTAAGGAATGAGCAGTTCTTC

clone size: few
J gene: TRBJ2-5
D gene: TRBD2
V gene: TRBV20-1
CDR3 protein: CSAPGGSGEQETQYF
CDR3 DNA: TGCAGTGCTCCGGGCGGTAGCGGGGAGCAAGAGACCCAGTACTTC

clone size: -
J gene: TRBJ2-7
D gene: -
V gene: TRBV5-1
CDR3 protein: CASSPGSVYEQYF
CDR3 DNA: TGCGCCAGCAGCCCCGGGTCGGTCTACGAGCAGTACTTC

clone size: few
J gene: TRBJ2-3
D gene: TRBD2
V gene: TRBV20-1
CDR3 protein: CSANGLAEEARDTQYF
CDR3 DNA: TGCAGTGCGAACGGACTAGCGGAAGAAGCTAGAGATACGCAGTATTTT

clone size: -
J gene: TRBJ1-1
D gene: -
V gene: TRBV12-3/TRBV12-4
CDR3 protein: CASSFGQITEAFF
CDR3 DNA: TGTGCCAGCAGTTTCGGACAGATCACTGAAGCTTTCTTT

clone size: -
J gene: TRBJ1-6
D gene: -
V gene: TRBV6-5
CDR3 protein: CASSSNRNNSPLHF
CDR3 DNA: TGTGCCAGCAGTTCGAACAGAAATAATTCACCCCTCCACTTT

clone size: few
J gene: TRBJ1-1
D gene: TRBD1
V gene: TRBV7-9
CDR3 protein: CASSLVLQGQTEAFF
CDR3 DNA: TGTGCCAGCAGCTTAGTGCTGCAGGGACAGACTGAAGCTTTCTTT

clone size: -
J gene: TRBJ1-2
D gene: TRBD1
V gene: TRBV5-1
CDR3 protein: CASSLAPREGAYYGYTF
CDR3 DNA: TGCGCCAGCAGCTTGGCTCCCCGGGAGGGGGCATATTATGGCTACACCTTC

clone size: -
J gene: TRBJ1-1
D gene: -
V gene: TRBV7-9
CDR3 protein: CASSSGGEAFF
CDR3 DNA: TGTGCCAGCAGCTCCGGTGGTGAAGCTTTCTTT

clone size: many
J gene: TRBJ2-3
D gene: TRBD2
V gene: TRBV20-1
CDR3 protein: CSASHAGGTDTQYF
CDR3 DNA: TGCAGTGCTAGCCATGCGGGAGGGACAGATACGCAGTATTTT

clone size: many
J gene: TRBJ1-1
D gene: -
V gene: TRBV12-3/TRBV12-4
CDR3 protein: CASSSGEKAEPFF
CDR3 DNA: TGTGCCAGCAGTTCCGGAGAGAAAGCCGAACCTTTCTTT

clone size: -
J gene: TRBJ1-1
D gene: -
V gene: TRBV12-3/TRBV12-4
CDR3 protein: CASRPAGPNTEAFF
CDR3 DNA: TGTGCCAGCAGACCGGCAGGGCCGAACACTGAAGCTTTCTTT

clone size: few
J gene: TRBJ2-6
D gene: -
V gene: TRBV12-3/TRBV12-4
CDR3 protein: CASSLQGFPSGANVLTF
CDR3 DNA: TGTGCCAGCAGTTTACAAGGGTTCCCCTCTGGGGCCAACGTCCTGACTTTC

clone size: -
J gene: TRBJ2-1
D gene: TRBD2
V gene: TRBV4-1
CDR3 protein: CASSQERVLAGGNEQFF
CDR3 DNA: TGCGCCAGCAGCCAAGAGAGGGTGCTAGCGGGGGGTAATGAGCAGTTCTTC

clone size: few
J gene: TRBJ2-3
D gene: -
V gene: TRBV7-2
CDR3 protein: CASSPPGLRTNTQYF
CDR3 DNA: TGTGCCAGCAGCCCCCCGGGACTCCGAACCAATACGCAGTATTTT

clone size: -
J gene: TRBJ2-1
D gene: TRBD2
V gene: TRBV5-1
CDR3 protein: CASSSIAGVSYNEQFF
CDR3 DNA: TGCGCCAGCAGCTCAATAGCGGGAGTCTCCTACAATGAGCAGTTCTTC

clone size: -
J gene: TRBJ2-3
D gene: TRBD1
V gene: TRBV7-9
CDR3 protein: CASSSATGGGTDTQYF
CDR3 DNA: TGTGCCAGCAGCTCCGCGACAGGGGGCGGCACAGATACGCAGTATTTT

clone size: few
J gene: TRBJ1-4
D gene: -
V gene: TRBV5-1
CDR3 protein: CASSLGVSVTNEKLFF
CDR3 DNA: TGCGCCAGCAGCTTGGGGGTTTCAGTAACTAATGAAAAACTGTTTTTT

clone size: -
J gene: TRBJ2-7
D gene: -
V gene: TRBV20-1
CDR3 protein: CSAASSQDWAYEQYF
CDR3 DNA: TGCAGTGCTGCCAGTTCTCAGGACTGGGCCTACGAGCAGTACTTC

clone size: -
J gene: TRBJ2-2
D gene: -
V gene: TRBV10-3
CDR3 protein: CAISEGGHASTGELFF
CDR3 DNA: TGTGCCATCAGTGAAGGGGGACATGCCTCGACCGGGGAGCTGTTTTTT

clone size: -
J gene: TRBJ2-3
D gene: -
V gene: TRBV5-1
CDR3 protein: CASSLRLDQVTDTQYF
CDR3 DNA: TGCGCCAGCAGCTTAAGACTGGACCAGGTGACAGATACGCAGTATTTT

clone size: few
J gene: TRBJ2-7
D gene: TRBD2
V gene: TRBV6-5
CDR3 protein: CASSYLGGSSYEQYF
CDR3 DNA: TGTGCCAGCAGTTACCTAGGCGGGAGCTCCTACGAGCAGTACTTC

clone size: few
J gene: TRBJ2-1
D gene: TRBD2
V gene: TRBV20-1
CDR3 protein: CRPGTSGGGEQFF
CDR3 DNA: TGCAGGCCTGGGACTAGCGGGGGGGGTGAGCAGTTCTTC

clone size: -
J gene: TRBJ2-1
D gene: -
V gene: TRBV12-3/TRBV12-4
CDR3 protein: CASSNTLGPYNEQFF
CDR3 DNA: TGTGCCAGCAGCAACACATTAGGCCCCTACAATGAGCAGTTCTTC

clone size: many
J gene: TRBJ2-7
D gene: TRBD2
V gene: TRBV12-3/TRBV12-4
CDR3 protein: CASSFGTSGSYYEQYF
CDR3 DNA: TGTGCCAGCAGTTTCGGGACTAGCGGGAGTTACTACGAGCAGTACTTC

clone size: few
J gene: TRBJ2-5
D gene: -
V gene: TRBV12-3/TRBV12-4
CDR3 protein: CASRLPWRETQYF
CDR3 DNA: TGTGCCAGCAGACTCCCGTGGAGGGAGACCCAGTACTTC

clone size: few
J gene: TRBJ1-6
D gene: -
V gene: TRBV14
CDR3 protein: CASSLTGQSPLHF
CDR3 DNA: TGTGCCAGCAGCCTAACAGGGCAGTCACCCCTCCACTTT

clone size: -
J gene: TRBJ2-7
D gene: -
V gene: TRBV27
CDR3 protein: CASSLRESGTWEQYF
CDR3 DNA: TGTGCCAGCAGTTTACGAGAGTCAGGGACTTGGGAGCAGTACTTC

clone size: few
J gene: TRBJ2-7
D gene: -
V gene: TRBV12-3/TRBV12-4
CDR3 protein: CASSLIGGEQYF
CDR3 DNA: TGTGCCAGCAGTTTAATCGGAGGGGAGCAGTACTTC

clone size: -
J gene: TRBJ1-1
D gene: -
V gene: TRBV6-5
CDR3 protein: CASRFFGEAFF
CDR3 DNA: TGTGCCAGCAGATTCTTCGGTGAAGCTTTCTTT

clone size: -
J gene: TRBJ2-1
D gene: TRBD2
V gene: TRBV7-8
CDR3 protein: CASSTGLEGAQFF
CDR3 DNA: TGTGCCAGCAGCACGGGACTAGAAGGGGCACAGTTCTTC

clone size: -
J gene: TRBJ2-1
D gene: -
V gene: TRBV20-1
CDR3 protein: CSARDGSYNEQFF
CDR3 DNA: TGCAGTGCTAGGGACGGAAGCTACAATGAGCAGTTCTTC

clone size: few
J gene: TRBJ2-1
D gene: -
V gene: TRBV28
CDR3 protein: CATFGSYNEQFF
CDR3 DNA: TGTGCTACCTTCGGGTCCTACAATGAGCAGTTCTTC

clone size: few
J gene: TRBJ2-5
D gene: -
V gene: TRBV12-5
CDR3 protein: CASGPGNGETQYF
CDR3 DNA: TGTGCTAGTGGTCCCGGGAACGGGGAGACCCAGTACTTC

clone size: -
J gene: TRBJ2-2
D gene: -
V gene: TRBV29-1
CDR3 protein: CSVEGIGELFF
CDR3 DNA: TGCAGCGTTGAGGGAATCGGGGAGCTGTTTTTT

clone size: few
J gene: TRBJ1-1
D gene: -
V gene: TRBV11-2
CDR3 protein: CASSLDLVAVNTEAFF
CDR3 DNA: TGTGCCAGCAGCTTAGATTTGGTGGCCGTGAACACTGAAGCTTTCTTT

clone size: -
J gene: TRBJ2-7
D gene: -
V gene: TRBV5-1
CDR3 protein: CASSPLPGPYEQYF
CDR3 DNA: TGCGCCAGCAGCCCACTCCCCGGGCCCTACGAGCAGTACTTC

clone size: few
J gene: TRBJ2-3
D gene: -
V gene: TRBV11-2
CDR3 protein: CASSLLAGALRDTQYF
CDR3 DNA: TGTGCCAGCAGCCTCCTTGCCGGGGCCCTGCGAGATACGCAGTATTTT

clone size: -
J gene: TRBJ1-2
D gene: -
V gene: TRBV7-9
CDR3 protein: CASSLEAGYTF
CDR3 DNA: TGTGCCAGCAGCTTAGAGGCTGGCTACACCTTC

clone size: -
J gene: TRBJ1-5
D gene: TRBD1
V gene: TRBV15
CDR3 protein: CATSRAGQGGNQPQHF
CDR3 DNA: TGTGCCACCAGCAGAGCGGGACAGGGGGGCAATCAGCCCCAGCATTTT

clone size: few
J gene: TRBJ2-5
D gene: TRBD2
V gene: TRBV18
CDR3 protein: CASSPPLLAEPQETQYF
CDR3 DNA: TGTGCCAGCTCACCACCGCTACTAGCGGAACCCCAAGAGACCCAGTACTTC